The rows below give T cell receptor beta chains drawn from one sample of a study of radiation and T cells in renal cell carcinoma. Profiling relied on immunoSEQ multiplex PCR, and the TCRdb table lists in-frame clones only, not all of them. This table has 70,000 or so clones, more than 75% appearing once. The input for sequencing was blood, taken from a patient whose treatment included radiotherapy and nephrectomy. The receptors here all came from a man between 60 and 70 years old with renal cell carcinoma. CDR3s include the opening cysteine and the closing phenylalanine or tryptophan. A D gene is named only where the DNA matches it firmly. Clone size appears in some rows only: once, few, many, or a class for an expanded clone.

v_gene	abundance	j_gene	d_gene	CDR3nt	CDR3aa
TRBV27	-	TRBJ1-1	-	TGTGCCAGCAGTTTATACGGGGTCACTGAAGCTTTCTTT	CASSLYGVTEAFF
TRBV18	-	TRBJ2-1	TRBD1	TGTGCCAGCTCACCGCCCGGGACAGGGGCATACAATGAGCAGTTCTTC	CASSPPGTGAYNEQFF
TRBV6-1	-	TRBJ1-2	TRBD1	TGTGCCAGCAGTGGTAGCAGGGGGGTCTCTGGCTACACCTTC	CASSGSRGVSGYTF
TRBV5-4	many	TRBJ2-3	TRBD2	TGTGCCAGCAGCTTGGCTCTGGCGGGAGTACAGACTACGCAGTATTTT	CASSLALAGVQTTQYF
TRBV27	-	TRBJ2-1	-	TGTGCCACCATATGGGGACCCTTTAGGGTGTACAATGAGCAGTTCTTC	CATIWGPFRVYNEQFF
TRBV5-4	few	TRBJ2-5	-	TGTGCCAGCAGCTTGGGGGCGCAAGAGACCCAGTACTTC	CASSLGAQETQYF
TRBV7-2	-	TRBJ2-1	TRBD2	TGTGCCAGCAGCTCGCCCCTAGCGGGAGGAATCTACAATGAGCAGTTCTTC	CASSSPLAGGIYNEQFF
TRBV19	-	TRBJ1-6	-	TGTGCCAGTAGTCCGACAGGTCTCGGTTTCCTCCACTTT	CASSPTGLGFLHF
TRBV15	-	TRBJ2-7	-	TGTGCCACCAGCAGATTTCCCCAGGGGACCGGGGTGGATGGCTACGAGCAGTACTTC	CATSRFPQGTGVDGYEQYF
TRBV6-1	-	TRBJ1-1	-	TGTGCCAGCAGCGTAGAGGCCTACACTGAAGCTTTCTTT	CASSVEAYTEAFF
TRBV5-6	few	TRBJ1-2	-	TGTGCCAGCAAGTCCCAGGCTAGCTACACCTTC	CASKSQASYTF
TRBV5-1	-	TRBJ2-7	TRBD2	TGCGCCAGCAGCTTGGCAGCGGGAGGTTTTACCCTCACCTACGAGCAGTACTTC	CASSLAAGGFTLTYEQYF
TRBV5-1	-	TRBJ1-2	TRBD1	TGCGCCAGCAGCTCTACCCCGACAGGGAACTATGGCTACACCTTC	CASSSTPTGNYGYTF
TRBV7-3	-	TRBJ2-1	TRBD2	TGTGCCAGCATGTGGGAGGGAGGGAGCTCCTACAATGAGCAGTTCTTC	CASMWEGGSSYNEQFF
TRBV7-2	-	TRBJ2-5	TRBD2	TGTGCCAGCAGCTCGCAGGGAGGGGAGACCCAGTACTTC	CASSSQGGETQYF
TRBV15	-	TRBJ2-1	-	TGTGCCACCAGCTTCGGGAAGCAGAACAATGAGCAGTTCTTC	CATSFGKQNNEQFF
TRBV28	-	TRBJ2-3	TRBD2	TGTGCCAGCAGTTTATTCATAGCGGGAGGCAGCACAGATACGCAGTATTTT	CASSLFIAGGSTDTQYF
TRBV4-2	once	TRBJ2-7	-	TGTGCCAGCAGCCATACAAATTCTGAGCAGTACTTC	CASSHTNSEQYF
TRBV27	-	TRBJ1-5	-	TGTGCCAGCAGTTTCCAGCACCTTAGCAATCAGCCCCAGCATTTT	CASSFQHLSNQPQHF
TRBV11-3	-	TRBJ2-5	-	TGTGCCAGCAGCTGGACATTCCAAGAGACCCAGTACTTC	CASSWTFQETQYF
TRBV7-6	-	TRBJ2-7	-	TGTGCCAGCAGCTTAGCTAATGGACCGGGCTACGAGCAGTACTTC	CASSLANGPGYEQYF
TRBV11-2	-	TRBJ2-2	-	TGTGCCAGCAGCCAAAGATTCGTCACCGGGGAGCTGTTTTTT	CASSQRFVTGELFF
TRBV9	-	TRBJ2-5	-	TGTGCCAGCAGCCCCCGGGCAGGGGGGGAGACCCAGTACTTC	CASSPRAGGETQYF